These T cell receptor beta chains were read from a single sample in a study of blood T cell repertoires in COVID-19. Clones were sequenced by immunoSEQ multiplex PCR, and TCRdb holds only the in-frame ones, with some missing. The sample carries about 200,000 clones, about 86% recorded once. Sequencing was carried out using peripheral blood. All receptors derive from a woman between 65 and 79 years old with acute or convalescent COVID-19. The CDR3 runs from the conserved cysteine through the conserved F or W. A D gene is named only where the DNA matches it firmly. Clone size is not always given. Where it is, it says once, few, many or a class for expanded clones.

j_call | d_call | clone_size | v_call | cdr3_aa | cdr3_nt
TRBJ2-2 | TRBD2 | NA | TRBV5-4 | CASSLSGRVAGELFF | TGTGCCAGCAGCTTAAGCGGGAGGGTCGCCGGGGAGCTGTTTTTT
TRBJ1-5 | NA | NA | TRBV27 | CASSLLLMGGNQPQHF | TGTGCCAGCAGTTTATTGTTAATGGGCGGCAATCAGCCCCAGCATTTT
TRBJ2-5 | NA | NA | TRBV3-1/TRBV3-2 | CASSQVKGAGETQYF | TGTGCCAGCAGCCAAGTAAAGGGGGCGGGGGAGACCCAGTACTTC
TRBJ2-5 | TRBD2 | NA | TRBV6-1 | CASSEGLAGAQETQYF | TGTGCCAGCAGTGAAGGGCTAGCGGGGGCCCAAGAGACCCAGTACTTC
TRBJ2-5 | TRBD2 | once | TRBV19 | CASSTGLAGGGRETQYF | TGTGCCAGTAGTACCGGACTAGCGGGAGGGGGTAGGGAGACCCAGTACTTC
TRBJ1-1 | TRBD1 | NA | TRBV2 | CASRGGQGNTEAFF | TGTGCCAGCAGAGGGGGACAGGGAAACACTGAAGCTTTCTTT
TRBJ2-1 | TRBD2 | once | TRBV4-1 | CASSQEGLGSHEQFF | TGCGCCAGCAGCCAAGAGGGACTAGGTAGCCATGAGCAGTTCTTC
TRBJ1-1 | NA | NA | TRBV7-9 | CASSLDGGNTEAFF | TGTGCCAGCAGCTTAGACGGGGGGAACACTGAAGCTTTCTTT
TRBJ1-6 | NA | NA | TRBV6-5 | CASRGEAFGSPLHF | TGTGCCAGCAGGGGGGAGGCATTCGGGTCACCCCTCCACTTT
TRBJ1-1 | TRBD1 | NA | TRBV19 | CASSIGGQRMNTEAFF | TGTGCCAGTAGTATTGGGGGACAGAGGATGAACACTGAAGCTTTCTTT
TRBJ2-2 | TRBD2 | NA | TRBV28 | CASETSAGELFF | TGTGCCAGCGAGACTAGCGCCGGGGAGCTGTTTTTT
TRBJ2-7 | NA | NA | TRBV27 | CASTDGYYEQYF | TGTGCCAGTACAGACGGATACTACGAGCAGTACTTC
TRBJ1-5 | NA | NA | TRBV19 | CASSPRPQQYSNQPQHF | TGTGCCAGTAGTCCCCGACCACAGCAATATAGCAATCAGCCCCAGCATTTT
TRBJ2-7 | TRBD1 | NA | TRBV9 | CASSVVPTGVTYEQYF | TGTGCCAGCAGCGTAGTTCCGACAGGGGTTACCTACGAGCAGTACTTC
TRBJ1-1 | NA | NA | TRBV12-3/TRBV12-4 | CASSFGFSAFF | TGTGCCAGCAGTTTCGGGTTTTCAGCTTTCTTT
TRBJ1-2 | TRBD1 | few | TRBV4-1 | CASSRGGAGYGYTF | TGCGCCAGCAGCCGAGGGGGCGCCGGCTATGGCTACACCTTC
TRBJ2-7 | TRBD1 | NA | TRBV6-6 | CASSYPGQGRRNEQYF | TGTGCCAGCAGTTACCCGGGACAGGGCAGGAGGAACGAGCAGTACTTC
TRBJ2-2 | NA | NA | TRBV5-1 | CASSPGAVFTGELFF | TGCGCCAGCAGCCCGGGAGCCGTTTTCACCGGGGAGCTGTTTTTT
TRBJ2-7 | TRBD2 | few | TRBV24-1 | CATSDLAGGVYEQYF | TGTGCCACCAGTGATTTAGCGGGAGGGGTCTACGAGCAGTACTTC
TRBJ1-3 | NA | NA | TRBV25-1 | CASSSLGSTHPGNTIYF | TGTGCCAGCAGCTCGCTAGGCAGTACCCATCCTGGAAACACCATATATTTT
TRBJ2-2 | NA | NA | TRBV9 | CASSAGLSITGELFF | TGTGCCAGCAGCGCGGGACTCTCTATAACCGGGGAGCTGTTTTTT
TRBJ1-6 | NA | NA | TRBV28 | CASRGSWDSPLHF | TGTGCCAGTCGAGGCTCATGGGATTCACCCCTCCACTTT
TRBJ1-4 | NA | NA | TRBV27 | CASGRRVDDKLFF | TGTGCCAGCGGGAGGAGGGTGGATGACAAACTGTTTTTT
TRBJ2-1 | NA | NA | TRBV7-9 | CASSLGAQNNEQFF | TGTGCCAGCAGCTTAGGGGCACAGAACAATGAGCAGTTCTTC
TRBJ1-2 | TRBD1 | NA | TRBV20-1 | CSAIRQGGYTF | TGCAGTGCTATTCGACAGGGTGGCTACACCTTC
TRBJ2-7 | NA | NA | TRBV28 | CASSPWTVSYEQYF | TGTGCCAGCAGTCCCTGGACTGTTTCCTACGAGCAGTACTTC
TRBJ1-5 | NA | NA | TRBV5-5 | CASGRDIGNQPQHF | TGTGCCAGCGGCAGGGATATTGGCAATCAGCCCCAGCATTTT
TRBJ2-5 | NA | NA | TRBV6-5 | CASKPGLRGQETQYF | TGTGCCAGCAAGCCGGGACTTCGGGGGCAAGAGACCCAGTACTTC
TRBJ1-1 | NA | NA | TRBV4-1 | CASSQDRQGRTEAFF | TGCGCCAGCAGCCAAGATCGGCAGGGTAGAACTGAAGCTTTCTTT
TRBJ1-1 | NA | NA | TRBV2 | CASRQRTAKNTEAFF | TGTGCCAGCAGACAGAGGACAGCAAAGAACACTGAAGCTTTCTTT
TRBJ1-5 | NA | few | TRBV6-5 | CASSSSRGGGNQPQHF | TGTGCCAGCAGTTCCTCAAGGGGGGGAGGCAATCAGCCCCAGCATTTT
TRBJ2-2 | NA | NA | TRBV14 | CASSPTVNTGELFF | TGTGCCAGCAGCCCTACAGTGAACACCGGGGAGCTGTTTTTT
TRBJ1-1 | NA | NA | TRBV5-6 | CASSPGGMLAFF | TGTGCCAGCAGCCCCGGGGGAATGTTGGCTTTCTTT
TRBJ1-2 | NA | NA | TRBV19 | CASSISRGGHYGYTF | TGTGCCAGTAGTATAAGCCGGGGAGGACACTATGGCTACACCTTC
TRBJ2-5 | TRBD2 | NA | TRBV15 | CATSRDPLAGVETQYF | TGTGCCACCAGCAGAGATCCCTTAGCGGGAGTTGAGACCCAGTACTTC
TRBJ2-2 | NA | NA | TRBV9 | CASSVWGANTGELFF | TGTGCCAGCAGCGTATGGGGGGCGAACACCGGGGAGCTGTTTTTT
TRBJ2-4 | NA | NA | TRBV7-9 | CASSASGENIQYF | TGTGCCAGCAGCGCTTCCGGGGAAAACATTCAGTACTTC
TRBJ2-1 | NA | once | TRBV24-1 | CATSDPRREYNEQFF | TGTGCCACCAGTGACCCCAGACGGGAATACAATGAGCAGTTCTTC
TRBJ1-5 | NA | once | TRBV6-5 | CASSTGVQPQHF | TGTGCCAGCAGTACGGGGGTCCAGCCCCAGCATTTT
TRBJ2-6 | NA | NA | TRBV19 | CATLDSSGANVLTF | TGTGCCACCTTGGACAGTTCTGGGGCCAACGTCCTGACTTTC
TRBJ1-2 | NA | NA | TRBV24-1 | CATSSASTGEGYGYTF | TGTGCCACCTCATCGGCTAGTACCGGAGAGGGCTATGGCTACACCTTC
TRBJ1-1 | NA | NA | TRBV4-1 | CASSQDPLGDSRGAFF | TGCGCCAGCAGCCAAGATCCGCTTGGGGACTCTCGGGGAGCTTTCTTT
TRBJ1-1 | NA | NA | TRBV5-6 | CASSLDGSTEAFF | TGTGCCAGCAGCTTAGACGGGTCCACTGAAGCTTTCTTT
TRBJ2-2 | NA | NA | TRBV14 | CASSQVGGMNTGELFF | TGTGCCAGCAGCCAAGTTGGAGGGATGAACACCGGGGAGCTGTTTTTT
TRBJ1-1 | NA | NA | TRBV4-1 | CASSRQQNMNTEAFF | TGCGCCAGCAGCCGGCAACAGAATATGAACACTGAAGCTTTCTTT
TRBJ2-7 | TRBD2 | NA | TRBV5-1 | CASSLSQRGIEQYF | TGCGCCAGCAGCTTGTCCCAGCGGGGGATCGAGCAGTACTTC
TRBJ1-4 | NA | NA | TRBV27 | CASSFQGWATNEKLFF | TGTGCCAGCAGTTTTCAGGGATGGGCTACTAATGAAAAACTGTTTTTT
TRBJ2-7 | TRBD2 | NA | TRBV4-3 | CASSQRILVGRPYEQYF | TGCGCCAGCAGCCAAAGAATTTTAGTCGGGAGGCCCTACGAGCAGTACTTC
TRBJ2-1 | TRBD2 | NA | TRBV18 | CASSGIAGGGRNEQFF | TGTGCCAGCTCAGGGATAGCGGGAGGGGGCCGCAATGAGCAGTTCTTC
TRBJ2-1 | NA | NA | TRBV7-2 | CASSPPGLPVYNEQFF | TGTGCCAGCAGCCCCCCGGGACTTCCTGTATACAATGAGCAGTTCTTC
TRBJ2-5 | TRBD1 | once | TRBV12-3/TRBV12-4 | CASKKDRWETQYF | TGTGCCAGCAAAAAGGACAGGTGGGAGACCCAGTACTTC
TRBJ2-1 | NA | NA | TRBV12-5 | CASGYYNEQFF | TGTGCTAGTGGATACTACAATGAGCAGTTCTTC
TRBJ2-3 | TRBD2 | few | TRBV7-2 | CASSTLAGSTDTQYF | TGTGCCAGCAGCACCCTAGCGGGGAGCACAGATACGCAGTATTTT
TRBJ1-1 | TRBD1 | NA | TRBV11-2 | CASSLLGTGAEAFF | TGTGCCAGCAGCCTACTAGGGACAGGAGCTGAAGCTTTCTTT
TRBJ1-6 | NA | NA | TRBV10-3 | CAISESGSSPLHF | TGTGCCATCAGTGAGTCTGGGAGTTCACCCCTCCACTTT
TRBJ1-5 | TRBD1 | NA | TRBV4-1 | CASSQTGTGMPQHF | TGCGCCAGCAGCCAAACCGGGACAGGGATGCCCCAGCATTTT
TRBJ2-2 | NA | NA | TRBV10-3 | CAISQLASGELFF | TGTGCCATCAGCCAACTAGCTTCCGGGGAGCTGTTTTTT